The 24 T cell receptor beta chains below come from one sample, sequenced in a study of cytomegalovirus exposure and HLA in healthy donors. TCRdb's copy holds only in-frame clones and misses some; the assay was immunoSEQ multiplex PCR. The repertoire holds about 260,000 clones, about nine tenths seen once, with approximately 3.1% in the top ten. Input material: PBMCs. These receptors were collected from a young woman in good health and CMV-seronegative.

The J gene is TRBJ1-5, the V gene TRBV13, with a possible D match to TRBD1 (5 bases). Per the germline V gene, CDR1 is PRHDT and CDR2 is FYEKMQ (reference sequence). V shed 6 bases and J shed 4 bases, with 16 bases lying between them. The CDR3 covers 15 residues. The CDR3 protein is CASSRGRDGNQPQHF. CDR3 bases: TGTGCCAGCAGTCGGGGCCGGGACGGTAATCAGCCCCAGCATTTT.

V usage is TRBV11-3 and J usage is TRBJ1-5; no clear D. Germline V gene sequence: CDR1 SGHNT, CDR2 YENEEA. The CDR3 is made up of 14 amino acids. Deletions cut 1 base from V and 3 bases from J, with 7 bases between. For the CDR3, the DNA is TGTGCCAGCAGCTTAGGAGGTGACAATCAGCCCCAGCATTTT. This sequence encodes CASSLGGDNQPQHF.

The chain joins TRBV6-1 to TRBJ2-2; 8 bases line up with TRBD2. Trimming cost V 6 bases and J 3 bases; bases outside gene matches: 6. This CDR3 is 15 amino acids long. Germline CDR1 is MNHNS and CDR2 is SASEGT. CDR3: CASSSLAGDTGELFF. In DNA, the CDR3 is TGTGCCAGCAGCTCCCTAGCGGGCGACACCGGGGAGCTGTTTTTT.

The chain has TRBV28 and TRBJ2-7, with D possibly being TRBD2 (5 bases). This CDR3 has 14 residues. Trimming took off 5 bases at V and 6 bases at J, with 17 bases between the two ends. Per germline, CDR1 MDHEN and CDR2 SYDVKM. The DNA of the CDR3 is TGTGCCAGCAGTCTAAAGACTAACTATGGCGAGCAGTACTTC. Translated: CASSLKTNYGEQYF.

The chain links TRBV6-5 to TRBJ2-1, with D possibly TRBD1 on 6 matching bases. The CDR3 is 13 amino acids. Germline CDR1 and CDR2: MNHEY and SVGAGI. V was shortened by 6 bases and J by 1 base, with 7 bases between the two germline ends. Here the CDR3 reads CASRDSSYNEQFF. CDR3 coding DNA: TGTGCCAGCAGGGACAGTTCCTACAATGAGCAGTTCTTC.

This clone was seen a handful of times. The chain is built from TRBV6-1 and TRBJ2-5; D gene unclear. The germline V gene encodes CDR1 MNHNS and CDR2 SASEGT. This CDR3 is 14 amino acids long. With 5 bases removed from V and 4 bases from J, the gap between germline ends came to 14 bases. CDR3 coding DNA: TGTGCCAGCAGTTCCCGGGTGGTGGGAGAGACCCAGTACTTC. Its protein product is CASSSRVVGETQYF.

The chain joins TRBV5-5 to TRBJ1-5, with 8 bases matching TRBD1. Germline CDR1 reads SGHKS; CDR2 reads YYEKEE (reference sequence). V gave up 3 bases and J gave up 5 bases; unmatched junction bases: 7. CDR3 length: 15 amino acids. Here the CDR3 reads CASSSIGDRYQPQHF. CDR3 nucleotide sequence: TGTGCCAGCAGCTCAATCGGGGACAGGTATCAGCCCCAGCATTTT.

The chain carries TRBV19 and TRBJ2-3, with no clear D. CDR3 length: 12 amino acids. Trimming shortened V by 5 bases and J by 4 bases, and 7 bases separated the two germline ends. CDR1 and CDR2 (germline): LNHDA, SQIVND (reference sequence). CDR3 sequence: CASSLMADTQYF. CDR3 DNA: TGTGCCAGTAGTCTCATGGCAGATACGCAGTATTTT.

The rearrangement uses TRBV19 and TRBJ2-7; D unresolved. The V gene's germline CDR1 is LNHDA and CDR2 SQIVND (reference sequence). The V and J ends lost 7 bases and 1 base respectively, with 17 bases between them. The CDR3 is 15 residues long. For the CDR3, the DNA is TGTGCCAGTAAAGCCAAAGGAGACACGTCCTACGAGCAGTACTTC. Protein product: CASKAKGDTSYEQYF. Full variable domain (remainder filled in from reference TRBV19 and TRBJ2-7): DGGITQSPKYLFRKEGQNVTLSCEQNLNHDAMYWYRQDPGQGLRLIYYSQIVNDFQKGDIAEGYSVSREKKESFPLTVTSAQKNPTAFYLCASKAKGDTSYEQYFGPGTRLTVT.

V is TRBV27 and J is TRBJ2-4; no reliable D call. V lost 5 bases to trimming and J lost 8 bases, with 16 bases between them. Germline V gene lookup returns CDR1 MNHEY and CDR2 SMNVEV (reference sequence). This CDR3 spans 14 amino acids. CDR3 amino acids: CASSTLGRSDIQYF. The CDR3 nucleotides are TGTGCCAGCAGTACCCTAGGAAGAAGTGACATTCAGTACTTC.

V and J are TRBV6-5 and TRBJ2-7; D might be TRBD1 (6 bases). The CDR3 length is 14 residues. Germline-derived CDR1 and CDR2 are MNHEY and SVGAGI. V lost 7 bases and J 2 bases, leaving 15 bases between the germline ends. CDR3 nucleotides: TGTGCCAGCAATTCGCTCCGGACAGCCTACGAGCAGTACTTC. It specifies CASNSLRTAYEQYF.

The rearrangement uses TRBV25-1 and TRBJ2-7, with 12 positions matching TRBD2. There are 18 residues in the CDR3. Losses at the gene ends were 1 base for V and 7 bases for J; bases not matched to a gene: 14. Germline values: CDR1 MGHDK, CDR2 SYGVNS. CDR3 protein: CASSESYPTSGSKVEQYF. Written as DNA, the CDR3 is TGTGCCAGCAGTGAATCTTATCCGACTAGCGGGAGTAAGGTTGAGCAGTACTTC.

This clone is a singleton in its sample. The J gene is TRBJ2-1, the V gene TRBV6-5; possible D gene TRBD2, 6 bases. The V end was cut by 6 bases, the J end by 3 bases, with 15 bases between. Germline CDR1 is MNHEY and CDR2 is SVGAGI. CDR3 length: 15 amino acids. CDR3 DNA: TGTGCCAGCAGCCGACCGGGACTCAACTACAATGAGCAGTTCTTC. This translates into CASSRPGLNYNEQFF.

The chain uses TRBV4-3 and TRBJ2-1; D not certain. Germline V gene sequence: CDR1 LGHNA, CDR2 YSLEER. V was pared by 6 bases and J by 2 bases, with 14 bases between. The CDR3 loop spans 15 amino acids. The CDR3 region is CASSEDPAAYNEQFF. The CDR3 DNA follows: TGCGCCAGCAGTGAAGACCCGGCGGCCTACAATGAGCAGTTCTTC.

This clone was seen once. A read error may account for a junction end that differs from germline. V is TRBV11-2 and J is TRBJ2-7; 7 nucleotides align to TRBD1. Germline lookup yields CDR1 SGHAT and CDR2 FQNNGV. The CDR3 loop spans 16 amino acids. CDR3: CASSIDPLQGSDEQYF. The CDR3, as DNA: TGTGCCAGCAGCATAGACCCCTTACAGGGGTCGGACGAGCAGTACTTC.

The V gene is TRBV19, the J gene TRBJ2-7; tentatively, D is TRBD2 (6 bases). V was trimmed by 4 bases and J by 0 bases, leaving 13 bases between them. The germline gives CDR1 LNHDA, CDR2 SQIVND (reference sequence). CDR3 length: 15 amino acids. CDR3 sequence (DNA): TGTGCCAGTAGTAAACCGGGACTCAACTCCTACGAGCAGTACTTC. Its translation: CASSKPGLNSYEQYF.

The chain recombines TRBV14 with TRBJ2-1; D could derive from TRBD1 or TRBD2 (5 bases each). V lost 0 bases and J lost 7, with 10 bases in between. CDR1 and CDR2 (germline): SGHDN, FVKESK. CDR3 length: 14 residues. CDR3 sequence reads: CASSQDLGGNEQFF. DNA for the CDR3: TGTGCCAGCAGCCAAGATCTTGGGGGAAATGAGCAGTTCTTC.

The chain joins TRBV5-1 to TRBJ2-7; tentatively, D is TRBD1 or TRBD2 (6 bases each). CDR3 length equals 14 residues. Trimming removed 0 bases at V and 7 bases at J, with 14 bases between. CDR1 SGHRS and CDR2 YFSETQ come from the germline V gene. The CDR3 reads CASSLVGGPEEQYF. CDR3 nucleotide sequence: TGCGCCAGCAGCTTGGTTGGGGGGCCAGAAGAGCAGTACTTC.

The CDR3 loop reads CASTLLAALPADTQYF. The CDR3, as DNA: TGTGCCAGCACCTTACTAGCGGCTCTCCCGGCAGATACGCAGTATTTT. The chain has TRBV28 and TRBJ2-3; TRBD2 matches 8 bases. The CDR3 runs to 16 residues. Germline trimming cut 7 bases from V and 4 bases from J; bases unmatched to any gene: 13. CDR1 and CDR2 from the germline V gene are MDHEN and SYDVKM.

The rearrangement uses TRBV18 and TRBJ1-2, with D unclear. Per germline, CDR1 KGHSH and CDR2 LQKENI. This CDR3 comprises 13 residues. V lost 4 bases and J lost 0, with 6 bases in between. CDR3 coding DNA: TGTGCCAGCTCACGCGGGACTAACTATGGCTACACCTTC. It yields the protein CASSRGTNYGYTF.

This clone was recorded once. The V and J genes are TRBV9 and TRBJ2-2; 8 positions agree with TRBD1. Germline CDR1 is SGDLS and CDR2 is YYNGEE. Germline trimming cut 4 bases from V and 5 bases from J; bases unmatched to any gene: 10. The CDR3 spans 16 residues. This chain's CDR3 is CASSYLQGASTGELFF. CDR3 nucleotides: TGTGCCAGCAGCTATCTCCAGGGGGCGAGTACCGGGGAGCTGTTTTTT.

The CDR3 region has the DNA TGCGCCAGCAGCCAATTTGACGGGAACGAGCAGTTCTTC. This codes for CASSQFDGNEQFF. The chain is built from TRBV5-1 and TRBJ2-1, with D possibly matching TRBD2 (5 bases). CDR3 length: 13 amino acids. From germline, CDR1 is SGHRS and CDR2 YFSETQ. Trimming took off 4 bases at V and 10 bases at J, with 15 bases between the two ends.

The J gene is TRBJ2-2, the V gene TRBV9; 14 bases fit TRBD2. The junction had 4 bases not matched to a gene; V was cut back by 3 bases and J by 6 bases. The CDR3 runs 16 residues. CDR1 SGDLS and CDR2 YYNGEE come from the germline V gene. The CDR3 reads CASSEGGLAGAGELFF. The CDR3 DNA follows: TGTGCCAGCAGCGAGGGGGGACTAGCGGGAGCCGGGGAGCTGTTTTTT.

The chain carries TRBV2 and TRBJ2-3; TRBD2 matches at 11 bases. CDR3 length equals 13 residues. Losses at the gene ends were 10 bases for V and 3 bases for J; bases not matched to a gene: 3. The germline V gene encodes CDR1 SNHLY and CDR2 FYNNEI. Written as DNA, the CDR3 is TGTGCCACAATAGCGGGAGGGACAGATACGCAGTATTTT. Translation: CATIAGGTDTQYF. The complete variable domain, with remaining parts taken from reference TRBV2 and TRBJ2-3, reads EPEVTQTPSHQVTQMGQEVILRCVPISNHLYFYWYRQILGQKVEFLVSFYNNEISEKSEIFDDQFSVERPDGSNFTLKIRSTKLEDSAMYFCATIAGGTDTQYFGPGTRLTVL.